A single TCR beta chain is shown here with its context. This clonotype was counted ten times or more. What this receptor recognizes is not known. No per-base quality is available; no much larger clone lies one base away. Measured from the cysteine to the phenylalanine, the CDR3 is 16 residues long. The DNA shown is the 48-base CDR3, in frame from base 1. Trimmed from V: 5 bases; trimmed from J: 3 bases; junction bases lacking a gene match: 12. Taken from the germline V gene (reference sequence), the CDR1 and CDR2 loops are SEHNR and FQNEAQ. This record comes from a study of T cell repertoires in cytomegalovirus infection (dated by TCRdb to between 2019 and 2020). General notes on the study: Because public TCR beta signatures pointed to carriage of CMV infection together with the matching HLA type, the HLA type of each donor mattered for the analysis. The study at large found these results: In both this cohort and an independent roughly 350-donor cohort, the cumulative frequency of public TCR beta family members distinguished carriers of CMV infection plus the relevant HLA type. The ex vivo response was dominated by HLA-C-restricted CMV-specific TCR beta clonotypes, which also provided the single most frequent clonotype in two of eight donors.

TCRdb records Illumina HiSeq 1500 as the sequencer. The public reads were quality trimmed at Q25 with fastp and then assembled into clones with MiXCR by TCRdb, keeping productive beta chains. Rows with a matching CDR3 protein are joined into one entry that keeps the most common DNA and genes. This sample lists roughly 250,000 distinct CDR3 sequences; roughly 23% were detected once. Clones ranked in the top ten supply around a sixth of the sample. Sequenced input: CD8+ T cells from PBMCs. This receptor was identified in a human donor in good health (CMV status not recorded). Some clones in this sample may be carry-over from other donors' samples. This sequence uses TRBV7-9 and TRBJ2-7, with 8 middle bases fitting TRBD2. The CDR3 amino acid sequence is: CASSARTSWNRYEQYF. The DNA sequence is as follows: TGTGCCAGCAGCGCCCGGACTAGCTGGAACCGCTACGAGCAGTACTTC.